This TCR beta chain was found in a study of spatial heterogeneity in lung cancer. Documented time point: sample taken at primary tumor resection. Extraction of whole RNA from tumor, nontumor lung or frozen PBMC preceded unsorted sequencing. Germline CDR1 is SGHVS and CDR2 is FQNEAQ. V lost 11 bases, J lost 4 bases, and 15 bases lay in between. This CDR3 region has 13 residues. There are a few counts of this clonotype. TCRdb reprocessed the 5' RACE reads with MiXCR, giving one entry per CDR3 protein. The sample consists of some 83,000 distinct CDR3 sequences, approximately 18% of them appearing once. The gene calls are TRBV7-8 and TRBJ1-5, with a possible D match to TRBD1 (5 bases). This specimen was PBMCs, taken at surgery. The receptor was isolated from a male donor with early-stage non-small cell lung cancer. In DNA, the CDR3 is TGTGCCTCTTCCCGGGGGGAGAATCAGCCCCAGCATTTT. Translation: CASSRGENQPQHF.